This TCR beta chain was identified during a study of T cells in Graves' hyperthyroidism and ophthalmopathy. Study-wide results and limits: Appearing also in blood were most of the thyroid clonotypes expanded above 0.001.

At least ten counts were recorded for this clonotype. What it recognizes is unknown. TCR beta CDR3 regions were amplified from RNA. First-round RT-PCR of the TCR CDR3 relied on the HTBI primer set. Via MiXCR, TCRdb re-called the multiplex PCR reads, giving one row per CDR3 protein. The sample consists of about 380,000 distinct CDR3 sequences, roughly 18% of them appearing once. With duration under 3 months, ophthalmopathy was active: Clinical Activity Score at least 3, NOSPECS at least 4. Patients were excluded because of uncontrolled infection, other autoimmune disease, pregnancy or lactation. This clonotype was sampled from a man between 18 and 35 years old with Graves' ophthalmopathy. Sequenced: blood.

The CDR3 DNA sequence: TGTGCCAGCAGTACACGGGGGGGTACGCAGTATTTT. Amino acids: CASSTRGGTQYF. The chain joins TRBV27 to TRBJ2-3, with 8 bases identical to TRBD2. This CDR3 is built from 12 residues. Trimming removed 5 bases from V and 8 bases from J; junction bases left unmatched: 3. CDR1 and CDR2 from the germline V gene are MNHEY and SMNVEV (reference sequence).